This entry lists 24 T cell receptor beta chains sequenced from one sample in a study of glioma-infiltrating T cells after dendritic cell vaccination. Method: immunoSEQ multiplex PCR; TCRdb's copy keeps in-frame clones and lacks some. The data contain 2,700 or so clones, about 82% of them singletons. The time point denotes: after dendritic cell vaccination, including at tumor progression/relapse. Monocyte-derived dendritic cells, cultured about 7 days with IL-4 and GM-CSF, were pulsed with autologous tumor lysate. The specimen was tumor tissue, collected after dendritic cell vaccination. Receptor source: a human donor with glioblastoma.

This clone was counted a single time. J is TRBJ1-1 and V is TRBV11-2; D unresolved. Trimming removed 5 bases from V and 5 bases from J, with 12 bases in between. Germline CDR1 reads SGHAT; CDR2 reads FQNNGV. The length of the CDR3 is 13 residues. CDR3 residues: CASSPGGGTEAFF. DNA of the CDR3: TGTGCCAGCAGCCCTGGAGGAGGAACTGAAGCTTTCTTT.

The chain joins TRBV5-8 to TRBJ2-3; 10 nucleotides line up with TRBD2. The V gene's germline CDR1 is SGHTS and CDR2 YDEGEE. V lost 3 bases to trimming and J lost 0 bases; unmatched junction nucleotides: 7. The CDR3 runs to 17 residues. The CDR3 DNA reads as TGTGCCAGCAGCTGGCCTCTAGCGGGGGTGAGCACAGATACGCAGTATTTT. This translates into CASSWPLAGVSTDTQYF. The full variable domain, completed using reference TRBV5-8 and TRBJ2-3, is EAGVTQSPTHLIKTRGQQATLRCSPISGHTSVYWYQQALGLGLQFLLWYDEGEERNRGNFPPRFSGRQFPNYSSELNVNALELEDSALYLCASSWPLAGVSTDTQYFGPGTRLTVL.

The genes are TRBV19 and TRBJ2-3, with 8 bases that match TRBD2. The CDR3 has 15 residues. Unmatched junction bases numbered 9, after V lost 3 bases and J lost 7 bases. Germline assignment: CDR1 LNHDA and CDR2 SQIVND (reference sequence). CDR3 sequence reads: CASSMLAGGPNTQYF. The CDR3, as DNA: TGTGCCAGTAGTATGCTGGCGGGAGGACCGAATACGCAGTATTTT.

This clone has more than one count but fewer than ten. The gene calls are TRBV19 and TRBJ1-1; TRBD1 matches at 7 bases. This CDR3 region has 14 residues. With V trimmed by 6 bases and J by 5 bases, 9 bases remained unmatched. From germline, CDR1 is LNHDA and CDR2 SQIVND (reference sequence). CDR3 in amino acids: CASSRTGGGTEAFF. CDR3 sequence (DNA): TGTGCCAGTAGCCGGACAGGCGGGGGGACTGAAGCTTTCTTT.

V gene TRBV6-5 combines with J gene TRBJ1-5; TRBD1 agrees at 9 bases. CDR1 is MNHEY, CDR2 SVGAGI, per germline. V lost 5 bases to trimming and J lost 7 bases; unmatched junction nucleotides: 9. The CDR3 spans 15 residues. CDR3 loop: CASSVGQGGGQPQHF. The CDR3 nucleotides read TGTGCCAGCAGTGTGGGACAGGGCGGGGGACAGCCCCAGCATTTT.

The chain is built from TRBV29-1 and TRBJ1-1, with 7 nucleotides matching TRBD1. The CDR3 is 11 amino acids. Germline trimming cut 6 bases from V and 8 bases from J; bases unmatched to any gene: 6. Looked up from germline, CDR1 is SQVTM and CDR2 is ANQGSEA. The CDR3 nucleotides read TGCAGCGTCCCACGGGACAGCGAAGCTTTCTTT. This translates into CSVPRDSEAFF.

This chain uses TRBV25-1 with TRBJ2-4; 7 positions match TRBD2. The CDR3 spans 17 residues. V lost 6 bases and J lost 1; bases outside the gene matches: 12. Germline V CDR1 and CDR2: MGHDK, SYGVNS. The CDR3: CASSGPTGGSAKNIQYF. CDR3 bases: TGTGCCAGCAGCGGACCAACGGGAGGCTCCGCCAAAAACATTCAGTACTTC.

The chain recombines TRBV7-2 with TRBJ2-2, with D tentatively TRBD2 (5 bases). Germline CDR1 reads SGHTA; CDR2 reads FQGNSA. With 1 base removed from V and 7 bases from J, the gap between germline ends came to 7 bases. The CDR3 spans 13 residues. CDR3 loop: CASSLDGVGELFF. Written as DNA, the CDR3 is TGTGCCAGCAGCTTAGACGGGGTCGGGGAGCTGTTTTTT.

The rearrangement links TRBV7-2 to TRBJ2-5; 7 nucleotides agree with TRBD2. Germline CDR1 reads SGHTA; CDR2 reads FQGNSA. This CDR3 spans 14 amino acids. V lost 5 bases, J lost 2 bases, and 5 bases stayed unmatched. The CDR3 sequence: CASSRTRDQETQYF. The CDR3 DNA is TGTGCCAGCAGCCGGACTAGGGATCAAGAGACCCAGTACTTC.

The chain combines TRBV7-2 with TRBJ2-7; D might be TRBD2 (5 bases). CDR1 and CDR2 from the germline V gene are SGHTA and FQGNSA. The CDR3 loop spans 14 amino acids. Trimming shortened V by 6 bases and J by 6 bases, and 18 bases separated the two germline ends. The chain's CDR3 is CASRLGGSVSEQYF. In DNA form, the CDR3 reads TGTGCCAGCAGGCTAGGAGGCTCCGTCAGCGAGCAGTACTTC.

The CDR3 DNA sequence: TGTGCCAGCAGCTTGGGCAGCTCTGGAAACACCATATATTTT. Protein sequence: CASSLGSSGNTIYF. The genes are TRBV11-3 and TRBJ1-3; D uncertain. Germline values: CDR1 SGHNT, CDR2 YENEEA. The CDR3 loop spans 14 amino acids. V lost 3 bases and J 0 bases, leaving 6 bases between the germline ends.

This clone was counted a few times. V gene TRBV4-3 combines with J gene TRBJ1-2; D ambiguous. Germline V gene data show CDR1 as LGHNA and CDR2 as YSLEER. This CDR3 spans 15 amino acids. Trimming took 1 base from V and 8 from J, leaving 17 bases between them. The CDR3 coding sequence is TGCGCCAGCAGCCAAGGCGCCCAAGTCGGCGGCGGCTACACCTTC. It translates to CASSQGAQVGGGYTF.

This chain joins TRBV5-6 and TRBJ2-4, with a possible D match to TRBD1 (6 bases). The V end lost 4 bases, the J end lost 13 bases, and 15 bases lay between the germline ends. The CDR3 is 12 amino acids. The V gene's germline CDR1 is SGHDT and CDR2 YYEEEE. The CDR3 DNA reads TGTGCCAGCAGCCAGGGGTCTCCCTCACAGTACTTC. The encoded protein is CASSQGSPSQYF.

The rearrangement joins TRBV5-4 to TRBJ2-1; 8 bases match TRBD2. Trimming at V came to 0 bases and at J to 5 bases, leaving 7 bases not matched to a gene. Germline CDR1 and CDR2: SGHNT and YYREEE (reference sequence). The CDR3 length is 16 residues. CDR3 coding DNA: TGTGCCAGCAGCTTGGCTTGGGCTAGCGGGCACAATGAGCAGTTCTTC. Protein sequence: CASSLAWASGHNEQFF.

CDR3 bases: TGTGCCAGCAGCATACTCCCAGGGGGCGCGTCTTACGAGCAGTACTTC. Protein: CASSILPGGASYEQYF. This chain joins TRBV11-2 and TRBJ2-7, with 8 bases aligning to TRBD1. The length of the CDR3 is 16 residues. Per germline, CDR1 SGHAT and CDR2 FQNNGV. V trimming: 5 bases; J trimming: 4 bases; junction bases outside the gene matches: 13.

The rearrangement uses TRBV4-1 and TRBJ2-5; weak D call: TRBD2 (6 bases). Germline-derived CDR1 and CDR2 are MGHRA and YSYEKL. The CDR3 spans 15 residues. Trimming left V 1 base short and J 5 bases short, with 14 bases between. The CDR3 bases are TGCGCCAGCAGCCAAGTATCCGGGGGTCAGGAGACCCAGTACTTC. Translated, it gives CASSQVSGGQETQYF.

The rearrangement uses TRBV9 and TRBJ1-1; D gene uncertain. The V gene's germline CDR1 is SGDLS and CDR2 YYNGEE. The length of the CDR3 is 15 residues. V lost 4 bases and J lost 1, with 14 bases in between. The CDR3 DNA follows: TGTGCCAGCAGCCCCGAGGGAGGGAGGAACACTGAAGCTTTCTTT. Protein sequence: CASSPEGGRNTEAFF. Combining the CDR3 with reference TRBV9 and TRBJ1-1 gives the whole variable domain DSGVTQTPKHLITATGQRVTLRCSPRSGDLSVYWYQQSLDQGLQFLIQYYNGEERAKGNILERFSAQQFPDLHSELNLSSLELGDSALYFCASSPEGGRNTEAFFGQGTRLTVV.

The CDR3 spells CASSALTGGAGGYTF. For the CDR3, the DNA is TGTGCCAGCAGTGCCTTAACAGGGGGCGCGGGCGGCTACACCTTC. The V and J genes are TRBV2 and TRBJ1-2, with 9 bases identical to TRBD1. This CDR3 spans 15 amino acids. Germline V CDR1 and CDR2: SNHLY, FYNNEI. Trimming at V came to 4 bases and at J to 8 bases, leaving 11 bases not matched to a gene.

The CDR3 loop is CASSVMAGGTIYNEQFF. CDR3 DNA: TGTGCCAGCAGCGTGATGGCGGGGGGGACAATTTACAATGAGCAGTTCTTC. The chain combines TRBV9 with TRBJ2-1, with 9 bases fitting TRBD2. The CDR3 has 17 amino acids. Germline CDR1 and CDR2: SGDLS and YYNGEE. V shed 2 bases, J shed 4 bases, and the junction held 10 bases outside the gene matches.

The J gene is TRBJ2-3, the V gene TRBV12-5, with D possibly being TRBD1 (5 bases). The ends were cut back, 4 bases at V and 0 bases at J, with 5 bases in the middle. Per germline, CDR1 LGHNT and CDR2 FRNRAP. The CDR3 consists of 13 residues. The CDR3 loop reads CASGWGSTDTQYF. In DNA form, the CDR3 reads TGTGCTAGTGGTTGGGGCAGCACAGATACGCAGTATTTT. The complete variable domain, with remaining parts taken from reference TRBV12-5 and TRBJ2-3, reads DARVTQTPRHKVTEMGQEVTMRCQPILGHNTVFWYRQTMMQGLELLAYFRNRAPLDDSGMPKDRFSAEMPDATLATLKIQPSEPRDSAVYFCASGWGSTDTQYFGPGTRLTVL.

This rearrangement joins TRBV12-5 to TRBJ2-6; 7 bases agree with TRBD1. This CDR3 spans 17 amino acids. The germline V gene encodes CDR1 LGHNT and CDR2 FRNRAP. The junction had 8 bases not matched to a gene; V was cut back by 6 bases and J by 0 bases. The chain's CDR3 is CASGRDRVDSGANVLTF. The CDR3 DNA is TGTGCTAGTGGCCGTGACAGGGTAGACTCTGGGGCCAACGTCCTGACTTTC.

This clone has a single count. The genes are TRBV9 and TRBJ1-2; tentatively, D is TRBD1 (6 bases). Germline V gene sequence: CDR1 SGDLS, CDR2 YYNGEE. The CDR3 totals 14 residues. With 0 bases removed from V and 4 bases from J, the gap between germline ends came to 10 bases. Here the CDR3 reads CASSVGGRGYGYTF. The DNA of the CDR3 is TGTGCCAGCAGCGTAGGCGGCAGGGGCTATGGCTACACCTTC.

The chain employs TRBV7-2 and TRBJ1-5, with D possibly being TRBD1 (6 bases). The CDR3 consists of 17 residues. The V gene lost 4 bases and the J gene lost 5 bases, with 21 bases spanning the gap. Germline V CDR1 and CDR2: SGHTA, FQGNSA. The CDR3 DNA reads TGTGCCAGCAGCTCTAATTTCGGACAGCGAGGGGATCAGCCCCAGCATTTT. Translation: CASSSNFGQRGDQPQHF.

The chain recombines TRBV7-9 with TRBJ1-1; D might be TRBD1 (6 bases). The CDR3 runs to 15 residues. The ends were cut back, 5 bases at V and 6 bases at J, with 19 bases in the middle. CDR1 is SEHNR and CDR2 is FQNEAQ in the germline V gene (reference sequence). As DNA, the CDR3 is TGTGCCAGCAGCCGAGCCTTACAGGGAGCGCCTGAAGCTTTCTTT. Translating gives CASSRALQGAPEAFF.